The rows below give T cell receptor beta chains drawn from one sample of a study of breast tumors, draining lymph nodes, adjacent tissues. TCRdb called the multiplex PCR reads again in MiXCR, with one record for every CDR3 protein. The sample has 200,000 to 300,000 distinct CDR3 sequences; over 25% are singletons. Sequencing was carried out using axillary lymph node tissue. The origin of the receptors is a female donor with breast cancer. Some clones in this sample may be carry-over from other donors' samples. Each CDR3 is given with its conserved first and last residue. A D gene is named only where the DNA matches it firmly. Clone size is given for some rows only: seen once, a few or many times, or a class if the clone is expanded.

>TRBJ2-3|TRBD2|many|TRBV12-5
CASGLGTSGSTRTDTQYF
TGTGCTAGTGGTTTGGGGACTAGCGGATCCACGCGCACAGATACGCAGTATTTT
>TRBJ2-2|TRBD2|.|TRBV5-1
CASSLESGRSTGGLSF
TGCGCCAGCAGCTTGGAAAGCGGGAGAAGCACCGGGGGGCTGTCTTTT
>TRBJ2-7|.|many|TRBV20-1
CSARVQEYEQYF
TGCAGTGCTAGAGTTCAGGAATACGAGCAGTACTTC
>TRBJ2-7|TRBD2|many|TRBV20-1
CSARTSGRAYEQYF
TGCAGTGCCCGAACTAGCGGGAGGGCCTACGAGCAGTACTTC
>TRBJ2-3|.|many|TRBV20-1
CSARSDYPSTDTQYF
TGCAGTGCTAGGAGCGACTACCCTAGCACAGATACGCAGTATTTT
>TRBJ2-1|TRBD2|many|TRBV19
CASRVWAGGPEEQFF
TGTGCCAGTAGAGTATGGGCGGGAGGGCCCGAGGAGCAGTTCTTC
>TRBJ2-3|.|.|TRBV6-1
CASSVELANTDTQYF
TGTGCCAGCAGTGTCGAGCTAGCGAACACAGATACGCAGTATTTT
>TRBJ2-1|.|once|TRBV5-5
CAGSEGPVALVDEQFF
TGTGCCGGCAGCGAGGGACCGGTGGCCTTAGTGGATGAGCAGTTCTTC
>TRBJ2-7|TRBD2|.|TRBV2
CASSTGTSGEQYF
TGTGCCAGCAGTACCGGGACTAGCGGCGAGCAGTACTTC
>TRBJ2-5|TRBD1|many|TRBV4-1
CASSQDFRGTGLYF
TGCGCCAGCAGCCAAGATTTCAGAGGGACAGGGCTGTACTTC